What follows are 4 T cell receptor beta chains derived from one specimen sequenced in a study of T-cell reconstitution after alpha-beta-depleted transplantation in children. Construction of the TCRbeta library involved unique molecular identifiers. TCRdb re-analysed the PCR reads in MiXCR, keeping a single row per CDR3 protein. The data show around 300,000 distinct CDR3 sequences, over 9.5% seen once. This sample comprised PBMCs, obtained before TCRalphabeta/CD19-depleted stem cell transplant. Receptor source: a boy younger than two with acute myeloid leukemia, due to receive a stem cell transplant.

This clonotype has ten or more counts. The gene calls are TRBV20-1 and TRBJ1-3, with unresolved D. Trimming took off 6 bases at V and 0 bases at J, with 9 bases between the two ends. Germline CDR1 and CDR2: DFQATT and SNEGSKA (reference sequence). The length of the CDR3 is 13 residues. CDR3 sequence reads: CSAQKDSGNTIYF. In DNA form, the CDR3 reads TGCAGTGCCCAAAAGGACTCTGGAAACACCATATATTTT.

The CDR3 sequence: CASSGWGDQPQHF. CDR3 DNA: TGTGCCAGCAGCGGTTGGGGAGATCAGCCCCAGCATTTT. The gene calls are TRBV5-5 and TRBJ1-5; D is unclear. This CDR3 has 13 amino acids. The V gene lost 4 bases and the J gene lost 5 bases, with 10 bases spanning the gap. Germline loops: CDR1 SGHKS, CDR2 YYEKEE (reference sequence).

This clonotype was found many times. The chain carries TRBV12-3 or TRBV12-4 and TRBJ1-2; TRBD1 is a possible D gene (6 bases). The CDR3 length is 16 residues. Trimming stripped 3 bases from V and 6 bases from J, with 20 bases between. CDR3 residues: CASSLSDGGRAHGYTF. CDR3 nucleotides: TGTGCCAGCAGTTTGTCGGATGGGGGCCGGGCCCATGGCTACACCTTC.

The V call is TRBV7-2, the J call TRBJ2-3, with D possibly matching TRBD2 (6 bases). Trimming removed 5 bases from V and 2 bases from J, with 17 bases in between. The length of the CDR3 is 16 residues. Germline lookup yields CDR1 SGHTA and CDR2 FQGNSA. The CDR3 loop reads CASSINPGLVTDTQYF. In nucleotides, the CDR3 is TGTGCCAGCAGCATAAACCCGGGACTCGTCACAGATACGCAGTATTTT.